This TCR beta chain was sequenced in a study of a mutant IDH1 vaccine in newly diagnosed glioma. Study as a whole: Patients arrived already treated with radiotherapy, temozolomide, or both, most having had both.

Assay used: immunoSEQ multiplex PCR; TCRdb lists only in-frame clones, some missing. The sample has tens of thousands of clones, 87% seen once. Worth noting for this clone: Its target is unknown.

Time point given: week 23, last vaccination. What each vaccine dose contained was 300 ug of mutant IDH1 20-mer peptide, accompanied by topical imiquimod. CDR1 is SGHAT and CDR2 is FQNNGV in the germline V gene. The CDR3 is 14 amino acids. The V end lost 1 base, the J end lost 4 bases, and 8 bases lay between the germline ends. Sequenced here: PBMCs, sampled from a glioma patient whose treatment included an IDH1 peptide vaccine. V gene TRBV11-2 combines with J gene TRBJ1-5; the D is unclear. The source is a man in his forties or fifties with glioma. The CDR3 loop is CASSLGVGNQPQHF. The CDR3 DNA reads TGTGCCAGCAGCTTAGGTGTTGGGAATCAGCCCCAGCATTTT.